The 30 T cell receptor beta chains given below trace back to one sample, sequenced in a study of blood T cells in healthy people across ages (dated by TCRdb to the mid-2010s). Receptors were amplified or captured by 5' RACE. The sequencing machine was an Illumina HiSeq 2500. A second PCR of roughly 6 to 11 cycles was run with a J-beta primer mix and a sample-barcoded 5' primer. The public reads were reanalyzed by TCRdb: fastp trimming at Q25, MiXCR alignment, in-frame beta chains only. Rows are combined by CDR3 protein, so each entry shows the most common genes and DNA. The sample yields approximately 670,000 distinct CDR3 sequences; approximately 40% were counted once. Jointly, the top ten make up about 30% of the sample. Source material: blood. The receptors derive from a man aged 80 or over in good health.

As to this clonotype: A read error is possible here, since a much larger clone lies one base away. The rearrangement uses TRBV3-1 and TRBJ1-4; 11 bases align to TRBD1. This CDR3 region has 18 residues. Germline V gene lookup returns CDR1 LGHDT and CDR2 YNNKEL (reference sequence). The CDR3 is CAISQRTGGRTLREKLFF. The CDR3 DNA is TGTGCCATCAGCCAAAGGACAGGGGGCCGAACCTTGAGAGAAAAACTGTTTTTT. The full variable domain, completed using reference TRBV3-1 and TRBJ1-4, is DTAVSQTPKYLVTQMGNDKSIKCEQNLGHDTMYWYKQDSKKFLKIMFSYNNKELIINETVPNRFSPKSPDKAHLNLHINSLELGDSAVYFCAISQRTGGRTLREKLFFGSGTQLSVL.

V gene TRBV2 combines with J gene TRBJ2-3; D might be TRBD2 (5 bases). Germline CDR1 SNHLY, CDR2 FYNNEI. The CDR3 contains 15 residues. With 4 bases removed from V and 2 bases from J, the gap between germline ends came to 13 bases. This chain's CDR3 is CASSVGGSTTDTQYF. CDR3 nucleotide sequence: TGTGCCAGCAGTGTCGGCGGGTCAACCACAGATACGCAGTATTTT.

The chain is built from TRBV6-2 or TRBV6-3 and TRBJ1-2, with TRBD1 identical over 9 bases. V lost 4 bases and J lost 3; bases outside the gene matches: 6. Germline values: CDR1 MNHEY, CDR2 SVGEGT. This CDR3 has 15 residues. CDR3 residues: CASSSTGGADYGYTF. In nucleotides, the CDR3 is TGTGCCAGCAGTTCAACAGGGGGCGCAGACTATGGCTACACCTTC.

The chain couples TRBV7-2 to TRBJ2-1; D is perhaps TRBD2 (7 bases). Germline loops: CDR1 SGHTA, CDR2 FQGNSA. CDR3 size: 14 residues. The ends were cut back, 1 base at V and 13 bases at J, with 17 bases in the middle. The CDR3 nucleotides are TGTGCCAGCAGCTTAGGTTTAGGGGGGGGCTTCCAGTTCTTC. Translation: CASSLGLGGGFQFF.

This chain links TRBV12-3 or TRBV12-4 with TRBJ1-2; tentatively, D is TRBD1 (5 bases). The CDR3 has 14 residues. V was cut by 6 bases and J by 8 bases, with 19 bases left in between. As DNA, the CDR3 is TGTGCCAGCAGCTCTTCCGAGACAGAAGAGGGCTACACCTTC. The encoded protein is CASSSSETEEGYTF.

The chain recombines TRBV30 with TRBJ2-5; 11 bases align to TRBD1. TRBJ2-7 matches the DNA end more closely, so the J call is doubtful. The germline gives CDR1 GTSNPN, CDR2 SVGIG (reference sequence). This CDR3 is built from 14 residues. DNA of the CDR3: TGTGCCTGGAGTGCGGGACAGGGGGGCCTCGAGCAGTACTTC. As protein: CAWSAGQGGLEQYF.

This clonotype was counted a few times. The CDR3 reads CASSLVLANTGELFF. CDR3 nucleotides: TGTGCCAGCAGCTTAGTGCTGGCGAACACCGGGGAGCTGTTTTTT. V usage is TRBV11-2 and J usage is TRBJ2-2; D is ambiguous. V shed 1 base and J shed 0 bases, with 6 bases lying between them. In germline, CDR1 is SGHAT, CDR2 FQNNGV. The CDR3 consists of 15 residues. Supplemented by reference TRBV11-2 and TRBJ2-2, the full variable domain reads EAGVAQSPRYKIIEKRQSVAFWCNPISGHATLYWYQQILGQGPKLLIQFQNNGVVDDSQLPKDRFSAERLKGVDSTLKIQPAKLEDSAVYLCASSLVLANTGELFFGEGSRLTVL.

This clonotype was counted a few times. The V and J genes are TRBV12-5 and TRBJ1-1; D remains unclear. This CDR3 has 12 residues. Germline values: CDR1 LGHNT, CDR2 FRNRAP. V lost 2 bases, J lost 11 bases, and 12 bases lay in between. The CDR3 loop is CASGLSSIGAFF. For the CDR3, the DNA is TGTGCTAGTGGTTTGTCTTCTATCGGGGCTTTCTTT.

The chain is built from TRBV20-1 and TRBJ2-5; 7 bases map to TRBD1. Germline V CDR1 and CDR2: DFQATT, SNEGSKA (reference sequence). V was clipped by 0 bases and J by 4 bases; unmatched bases: 8. CDR3 length equals 15 residues. The CDR3 region is CSARDLGQLPETQYF. CDR3 DNA sequence: TGCAGTGCTAGAGATCTGGGACAGCTCCCAGAGACCCAGTACTTC.

A few counts support this clonotype. The chain carries TRBV15 and TRBJ2-7; D may correspond to TRBD1 or TRBD2 (5 bases each). CDR1 and CDR2 from the germline V gene are LNHNV and YYDKDF (reference sequence). V shed 5 bases and J shed 3 bases, with 17 bases lying between them. This CDR3 comprises 15 residues. The chain's CDR3 is CATSSGTETFYEQYF. For the CDR3, the DNA is TGTGCCACCAGCTCCGGGACCGAGACCTTCTACGAGCAGTACTTC. Drawing the rest from reference TRBV15 and TRBJ2-7, the complete variable domain is DAMVIQNPRYQVTQFGKPVTLSCSQTLNHNVMYWYQQKSSQAPKLLFHYYDKDFNNEADTPDNFQSRRPNTSFCFLDIRSPGLGDTAMYLCATSSGTETFYEQYFGPGTRLTVT.

In its sample, this clonotype was seen a few times. Compared with germline, one end of the junction differs, possibly owing to a read error. This sequence joins TRBV7-2 and TRBJ2-1, with D tentatively TRBD1 (5 bases). Germline CDR1 and CDR2: SGHTA and FQGNSA. The CDR3 extends over 15 amino acids. CDR3 region: CASSLEGEPYNGQFF. CDR3 DNA sequence: TGTGCCAGCAGCTTAGAAGGGGAACCCTACAATGGGCAGTTCTTC.

The rearrangement uses TRBV30 and TRBJ2-7, with a possible D match to TRBD1 (6 bases). The CDR3 spans 11 residues. The germline V and J ends were trimmed by 5 bases and 6 bases, with 11 bases remaining between them. Germline V gene sequence: CDR1 GTSNPN, CDR2 SVGIG (reference sequence). CDR3 bases: TGTGCCTGGGGACAGACGGCCGAGCAGTACTTC. Protein sequence: CAWGQTAEQYF.

J is TRBJ1-1 and V is TRBV6-5; TRBD1 might be the D (5 bases). The CDR3 is 12 residues long. V lost 8 bases and J 7 bases, leaving 14 bases between the germline ends. CDR1 and CDR2 from the germline V gene are MNHEY and SVGAGI. The CDR3 sequence is CASGVAGFEAFF. The CDR3 region has the DNA TGTGCCAGCGGGGTTGCAGGGTTTGAAGCTTTCTTT.

The chain employs TRBV6-1 and TRBJ2-7; D is uncertain. V lost 8 bases, J lost 2 bases, and 10 bases lay in between. This CDR3 contains 12 residues. CDR1 is MNHNS, CDR2 SASEGT, per germline. CDR3 DNA sequence: TGTGCCAGCGAGGTCGGAACCTACGAGCAGTACTTC. This codes for CASEVGTYEQYF.

Judged by abundance, this clonotype is medium-sized (0.01 to 0.1%). The rearrangement uses TRBV20-1 and TRBJ2-3; 7 nucleotides agree with TRBD2. The germline V gene has CDR1 DFQATT and CDR2 SNEGSKA (reference sequence). The CDR3 length is 15 residues. The trim removed 2 bases at V and 3 bases at J, leaving 8 bases unmatched. The chain's CDR3 is CSARRASGLTDTQYF. The CDR3 coding sequence is TGCAGTGCTAGACGGGCTAGCGGTTTAACAGATACGCAGTATTTT.

The chain is built from TRBV9 and TRBJ1-6; the D is unclear. The V gene's germline CDR1 is SGDLS and CDR2 YYNGEE. This CDR3 spans 14 amino acids. Trimming left V 2 bases short and J 5 bases short, with 8 bases between. The DNA of the CDR3 is TGTGCCAGCAGCGTTAAGGGAGATAATTCACCCCTCCACTTT. It is translated as CASSVKGDNSPLHF.

The sample holds a few counts of this clonotype. The genes are TRBV7-6 and TRBJ2-1; 8 bases fit TRBD1. The CDR3 sequence is 13 residues long. CDR1 SGHVS and CDR2 FNYEAQ come from the germline V gene. The V gene end was trimmed by 6 bases and the J gene end by 6 bases; junction bases not matched to a gene: 4. This chain's CDR3 is CASSVGQVNEQFF. Here the CDR3 DNA reads TGTGCCAGCAGTGTGGGACAGGTCAATGAGCAGTTCTTC.

This sequence joins TRBV12-3 or TRBV12-4 and TRBJ2-2; perhaps TRBD2 as D (5 bases). Trimming left V 3 bases short and J 4 bases short, with 15 bases between. CDR3 length equals 16 residues. CDR3 loop: CASSLSGGAPTGELFF. The DNA of the CDR3 is TGTGCCAGCAGTTTGAGTGGAGGTGCTCCCACCGGGGAGCTGTTTTTT.

This clonotype was counted a few times. The chain joins TRBV19 to TRBJ1-6; TRBD1 agrees at 10 bases. Germline CDR1 reads LNHDA; CDR2 reads SQIVND (reference sequence). The CDR3 runs 16 residues. Trimming removed 4 bases from V and 8 bases from J; junction bases left unmatched: 8. This CDR3 is CASSTSGQGTDSPLHF. In DNA, the CDR3 is TGTGCCAGTAGTACTTCGGGACAGGGGACGGATTCACCCCTCCACTTT.

The J gene is TRBJ1-1, the V gene TRBV7-2, with D unresolved. The CDR3 contains 15 residues. The V end lost 4 bases, the J end lost 1 base, and 13 bases lay between the germline ends. Germline CDR1 reads SGHTA; CDR2 reads FQGNSA. CDR3 DNA sequence: TGTGCCAGCAGCTCTCGGGCGTCTACGAACACTGAAGCTTTCTTT. Protein product: CASSSRASTNTEAFF.

The rearrangement links TRBV7-3 to TRBJ1-4; no definite D call. The CDR3 is 13 amino acids. V lost 4 bases to trimming and J lost 0 bases, with 3 bases between them. Germline V gene lookup returns CDR1 SGHTA and CDR2 FQGTGA. CDR3: CASSSATNEKLFF. CDR3 DNA: TGTGCCAGCAGCTCCGCAACTAATGAAAAACTGTTTTTT.

The chain recombines TRBV20-1 with TRBJ2-3, with TRBD1 matching over 10 bases. Germline CDR1 is DFQATT and CDR2 is SNEGSKA (reference sequence). The J segment lost 4 bases and the V segment lost 1 base, leaving 2 bases of the junction unmatched. There are 14 residues in the CDR3. The CDR3 region has the DNA TGCAGTGCTAGAGGGGGACAGGGGTCAGATACGCAGTATTTT. It encodes CSARGGQGSDTQYF.

This clonotype was seen more than once but under ten times. V and J are TRBV3-1 and TRBJ2-5, with 10 bases fitting TRBD2. V shed 3 bases, J shed 3 bases, and the junction held 7 bases outside the gene matches. In germline, CDR1 is LGHDT, CDR2 YNNKEL (reference sequence). This CDR3 comprises 16 residues. CDR3 DNA sequence: TGTGCCAGCAGCCATCAACTAGCGGGGCAAGAAGAGACCCAGTACTTC. Its translation is CASSHQLAGQEETQYF.

This chain links TRBV28 with TRBJ1-5; possible D gene TRBD1, 6 bases. Trimming removed 4 bases at V and 1 base at J, with 14 bases between. The CDR3 has 16 amino acids. Germline assignment: CDR1 MDHEN and CDR2 SYDVKM. The CDR3 spells CASSSLTDRSNQPQHF. CDR3 bases: TGTGCCAGCAGTTCCTTAACTGACAGGAGCAATCAGCCCCAGCATTTT. Using reference TRBV28 and TRBJ1-5 for the parts outside the CDR3, the full variable domain is DVKVTQSSRYLVKRTGEKVFLECVQDMDHENMFWYRQDPGLGLRLIYFSYDVKMKEKGDIPEGYSVSREKKERFSLILESASTNQTSMYLCASSSLTDRSNQPQHFGDGTRLSIL.

The chain combines TRBV9 with TRBJ2-5, with 9 positions matching TRBD2. The ends lost 0 bases at V and 5 bases at J; junction bases unmatched: 5. This CDR3 comprises 15 residues. Germline V gives CDR1 SGDLS, CDR2 YYNGEE. The CDR3 sequence: CASSVDAGGWETQYF. The CDR3 coding sequence is TGTGCCAGCAGCGTAGACGCGGGAGGGTGGGAGACCCAGTACTTC.

This clonotype appeared many times. The chain has TRBV2 and TRBJ2-1; unclear D gene. The V and J ends lost 2 bases and 5 bases respectively, with 7 bases between them. The V gene's germline CDR1 is SNHLY and CDR2 FYNNEI. This CDR3 is built from 13 residues. The CDR3 bases are TGTGCCAGCAGTGAAAGCCCGGACAATGAGCAGTTCTTC. Translation: CASSESPDNEQFF.

Comments on this clonotype: A much larger clone lies one base from this, so it may be a read error. The chain links TRBV29-1 to TRBJ2-7; D not resolved. V was pared by 7 bases and J by 2 bases, with 9 bases between. CDR1 SQVTM and CDR2 ANQGSEA come from the germline V gene. The CDR3 sequence is 11 residues long. The chain's CDR3 is CSADSAYEQYF. The CDR3 DNA reads TGCAGCGCTGATTCTGCCTACGAGCAGTACTTC.

The chain carries TRBV7-2 and TRBJ2-3, with D perhaps TRBD1 (6 bases). In germline, CDR1 is SGHTA, CDR2 FQGNSA. V was clipped by 2 bases and J by 2 bases, with 14 bases between them. This CDR3 comprises 16 residues. The CDR3 sequence is CASSLSPQGYTDTQYF. The CDR3 region has the DNA TGTGCCAGCAGCTTAAGCCCTCAGGGGTACACAGATACGCAGTATTTT.

In this sample, this clonotype turned up many times. J is TRBJ2-3 and V is TRBV5-1; a weak D match, TRBD1 (6 bases). Per the germline V gene, CDR1 is SGHRS and CDR2 is YFSETQ. Trimming shortened V by 0 bases and J by 4 bases, and 15 bases separated the two germline ends. The CDR3 runs 16 residues. CDR3 sequence: CASSLGRDTVSDTQYF. As DNA, the CDR3 is TGCGCCAGCAGCTTGGGTCGGGACACCGTCTCAGATACGCAGTATTTT.

This chain links TRBV6-6 with TRBJ2-7, with TRBD1 identical over 8 bases. The CDR3 totals 17 residues. Unmatched junction bases numbered 11, after V lost 4 bases and J lost 0 bases. Germline CDR1 reads MNHNY; CDR2 reads SVGAGI (reference sequence). The CDR3 DNA reads TGTGCCAGCAGTTTGGGAAGACAGGGGCCGAGCTCCTACGAGCAGTACTTC. Translating gives CASSLGRQGPSSYEQYF.